The clone carrying this T cell receptor (beta chain) was seen a few times. At the DNA level, this CDR3 is encoded by other sequences in the same sample as well. The entry originates in a study of cytomegalovirus exposure and HLA in healthy donors. The germline V and J ends were trimmed by 8 bases and 9 bases, with 17 bases remaining between them. CDR3 length: 12 residues. From germline, CDR1 is MNHEY and CDR2 SVGAGI. The PCR was carried out with 60 Vbeta primers and 13 Jbeta primers. Produced via immunoSEQ multiplex PCR; TCRdb's table is partial and in-frame only. The sample has roughly 100,000 clones, more than 70% seen once.

The chain joins TRBV6-5 to TRBJ2-7, with a possible D match to TRBD1 (5 bases). The sample taken for sequencing was PBMCs. The source of this sequence is a man younger than 40 in good health and CMV-seronegative. The chain's CDR3 is CASRSSQARQYF. The CDR3 DNA is TGTGCCAGCCGGTCGTCACAGGCAAGGCAGTACTTC.